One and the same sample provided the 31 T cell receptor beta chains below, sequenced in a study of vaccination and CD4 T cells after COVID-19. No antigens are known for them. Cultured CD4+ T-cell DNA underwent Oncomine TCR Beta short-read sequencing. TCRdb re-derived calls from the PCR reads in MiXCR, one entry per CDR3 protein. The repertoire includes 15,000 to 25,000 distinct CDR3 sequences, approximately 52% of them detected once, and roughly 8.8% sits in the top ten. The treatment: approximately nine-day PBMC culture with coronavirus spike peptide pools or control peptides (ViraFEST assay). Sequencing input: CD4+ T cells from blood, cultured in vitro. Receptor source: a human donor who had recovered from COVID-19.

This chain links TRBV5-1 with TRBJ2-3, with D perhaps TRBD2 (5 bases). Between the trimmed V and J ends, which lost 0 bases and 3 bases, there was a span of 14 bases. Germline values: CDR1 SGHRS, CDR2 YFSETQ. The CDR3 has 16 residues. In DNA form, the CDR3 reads TGCGCCAGCAGCTTGGGGAGGCAACAATCGACAGATACGCAGTATTTT. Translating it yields CASSLGRQQSTDTQYF.

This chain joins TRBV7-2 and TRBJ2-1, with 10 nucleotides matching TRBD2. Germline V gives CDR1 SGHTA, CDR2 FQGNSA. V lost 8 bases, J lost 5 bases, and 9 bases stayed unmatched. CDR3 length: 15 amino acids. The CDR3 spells CASAPSGRSDNEQFF. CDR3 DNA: TGTGCCAGCGCACCTAGCGGGAGAAGCGACAATGAGCAGTTCTTC. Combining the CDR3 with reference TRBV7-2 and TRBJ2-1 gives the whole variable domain GAGVSQSPSNKVTEKGKDVELRCDPISGHTALYWYRQSLGQGLEFLIYFQGNSAPDKSGLPSDRFSAERTGGSVSTLTIQRTQQEDSAVYLCASAPSGRSDNEQFFGPGTRLTVL.

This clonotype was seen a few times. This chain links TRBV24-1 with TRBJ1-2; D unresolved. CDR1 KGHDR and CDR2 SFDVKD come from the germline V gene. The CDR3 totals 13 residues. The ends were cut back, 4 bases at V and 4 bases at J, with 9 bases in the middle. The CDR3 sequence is CATSDPGFYGYTF. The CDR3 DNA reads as TGTGCCACCAGTGACCCGGGGTTCTATGGCTACACCTTC.

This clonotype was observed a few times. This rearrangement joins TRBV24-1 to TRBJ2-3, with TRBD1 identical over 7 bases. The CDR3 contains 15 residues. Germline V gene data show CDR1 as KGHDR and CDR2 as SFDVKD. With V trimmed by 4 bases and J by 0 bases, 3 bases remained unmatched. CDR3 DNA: TGTGCCACCAGTGACCTACAGGGGAGCACAGATACGCAGTATTTT. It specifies CATSDLQGSTDTQYF.

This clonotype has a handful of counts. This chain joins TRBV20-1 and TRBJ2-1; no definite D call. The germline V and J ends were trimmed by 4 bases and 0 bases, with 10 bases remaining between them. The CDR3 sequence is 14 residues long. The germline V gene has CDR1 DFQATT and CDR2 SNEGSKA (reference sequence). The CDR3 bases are TGCAGTGCTAATATCGGAAGCTCCTACAATGAGCAGTTCTTC. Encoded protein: CSANIGSSYNEQFF.

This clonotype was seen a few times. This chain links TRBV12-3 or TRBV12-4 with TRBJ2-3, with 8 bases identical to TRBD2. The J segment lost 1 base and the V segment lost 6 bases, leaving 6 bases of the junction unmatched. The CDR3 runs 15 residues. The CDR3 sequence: CASRESGGRTDTQYF. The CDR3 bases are TGTGCCAGCAGGGAGTCGGGGGGGCGCACAGATACGCAGTATTTT.

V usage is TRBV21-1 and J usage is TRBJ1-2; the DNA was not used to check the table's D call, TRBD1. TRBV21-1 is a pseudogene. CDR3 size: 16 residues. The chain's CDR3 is CASGRRDRRSNYGYTF. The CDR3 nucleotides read TGTGCCAGCGGGAGACGAGACAGGCGATCTAACTATGGCTACACCTTC.

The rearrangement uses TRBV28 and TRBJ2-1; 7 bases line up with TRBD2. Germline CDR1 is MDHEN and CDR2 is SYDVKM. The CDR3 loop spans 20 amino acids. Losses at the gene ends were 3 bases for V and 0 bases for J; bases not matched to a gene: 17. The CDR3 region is CASSFWFRRGKRGSYNEQFF. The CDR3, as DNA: TGTGCCAGCAGTTTCTGGTTCCGGAGGGGTAAGCGGGGCTCCTACAATGAGCAGTTCTTC.

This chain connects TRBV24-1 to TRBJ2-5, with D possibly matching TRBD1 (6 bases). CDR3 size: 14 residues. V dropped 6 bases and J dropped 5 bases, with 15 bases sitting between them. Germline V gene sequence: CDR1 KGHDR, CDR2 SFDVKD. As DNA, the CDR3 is TGTGCCACCAGTAACACAGGGTTGCGGGAGACCCAGTACTTC. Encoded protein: CATSNTGLRETQYF.

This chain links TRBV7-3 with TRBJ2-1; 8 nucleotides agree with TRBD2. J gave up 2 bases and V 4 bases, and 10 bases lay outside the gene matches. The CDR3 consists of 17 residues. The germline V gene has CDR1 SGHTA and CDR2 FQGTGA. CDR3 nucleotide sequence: TGTGCCAGCAGCTCGGCGGGGCGGGGGGACCCCTACAATGAGCAGTTCTTC. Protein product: CASSSAGRGDPYNEQFF.

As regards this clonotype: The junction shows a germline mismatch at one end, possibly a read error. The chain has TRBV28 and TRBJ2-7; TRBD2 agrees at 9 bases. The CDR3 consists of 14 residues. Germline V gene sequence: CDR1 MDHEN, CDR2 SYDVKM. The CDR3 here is CAIASGGSNYEQYF. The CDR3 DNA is TGTGCCATCGCGAGCGGGGGGTCTAACTACGAGCAGTATTTC. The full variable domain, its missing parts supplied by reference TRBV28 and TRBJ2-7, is DVKVTQSSRYLVKRTGEKVFLECVQDMDHENMFWYRQDPGLGLRLIYFSYDVKMKEKGDIPEGYSVSREKKERFSLILESASTNQTSMYLCAIASGGSNYEQYFGPGTRLTVT.

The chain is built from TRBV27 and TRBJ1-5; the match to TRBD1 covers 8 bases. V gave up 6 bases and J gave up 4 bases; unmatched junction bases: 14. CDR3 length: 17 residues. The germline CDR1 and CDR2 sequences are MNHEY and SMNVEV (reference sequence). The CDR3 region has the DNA TGTGCCAGCAGACCCCAATGGGGCAGGGGGCGAAATCAGCCCCAGCATTTT. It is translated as CASRPQWGRGRNQPQHF.

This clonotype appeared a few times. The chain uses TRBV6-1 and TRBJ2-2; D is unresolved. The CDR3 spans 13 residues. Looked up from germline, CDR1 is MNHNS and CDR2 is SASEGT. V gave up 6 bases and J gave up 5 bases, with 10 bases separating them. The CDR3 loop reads CASSLRVTGELFF. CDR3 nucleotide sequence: TGTGCCAGCAGCTTAAGGGTGACCGGGGAGCTGTTTTTT.

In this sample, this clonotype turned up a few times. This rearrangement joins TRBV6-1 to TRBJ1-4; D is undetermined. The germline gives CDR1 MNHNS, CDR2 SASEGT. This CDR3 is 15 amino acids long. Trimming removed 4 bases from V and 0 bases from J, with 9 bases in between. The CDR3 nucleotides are TGTGCCAGCAGTGGGGTGAAGCCAACTAATGAAAAACTGTTTTTT. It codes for CASSGVKPTNEKLFF.

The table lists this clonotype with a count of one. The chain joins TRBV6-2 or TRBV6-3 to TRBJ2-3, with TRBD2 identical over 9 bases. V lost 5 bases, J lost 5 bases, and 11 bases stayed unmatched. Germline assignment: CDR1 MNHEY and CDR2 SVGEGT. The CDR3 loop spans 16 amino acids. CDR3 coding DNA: TGTGCCAGCAGTGACCTAGGCGGGGGGGCAGTAGATACGCAGTATTTT. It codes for CASSDLGGGAVDTQYF.

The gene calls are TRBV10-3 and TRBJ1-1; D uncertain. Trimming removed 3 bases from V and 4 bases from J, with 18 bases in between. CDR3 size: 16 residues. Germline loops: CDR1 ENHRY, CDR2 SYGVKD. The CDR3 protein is CAISESWGNSVTEAFF. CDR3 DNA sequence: TGTGCCATCAGTGAAAGTTGGGGAAATTCGGTCACTGAAGCTTTCTTT.

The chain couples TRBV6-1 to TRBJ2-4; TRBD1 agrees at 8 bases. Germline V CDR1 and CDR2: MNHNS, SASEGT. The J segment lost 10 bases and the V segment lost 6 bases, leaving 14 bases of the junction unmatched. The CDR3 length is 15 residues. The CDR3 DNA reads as TGTGCCAGCAGAACGAGGACAGGGCCCCAACAGATTCAGTACTTC. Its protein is CASRTRTGPQQIQYF.

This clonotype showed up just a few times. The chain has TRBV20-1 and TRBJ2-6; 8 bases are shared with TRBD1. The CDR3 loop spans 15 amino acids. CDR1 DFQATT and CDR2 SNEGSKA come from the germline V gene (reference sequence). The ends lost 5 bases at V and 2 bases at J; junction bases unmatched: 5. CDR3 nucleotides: TGCAGTGCTTCCCCAGGGGGCCCTGGGGCCAACGTCCTGACTTTC. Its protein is CSASPGGPGANVLTF.

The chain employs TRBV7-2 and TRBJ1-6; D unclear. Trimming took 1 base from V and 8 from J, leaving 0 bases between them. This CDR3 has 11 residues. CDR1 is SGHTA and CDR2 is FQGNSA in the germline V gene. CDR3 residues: CASSLDSPLHF. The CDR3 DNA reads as TGTGCCAGCAGCTTAGATTCACCCCTCCACTTT.

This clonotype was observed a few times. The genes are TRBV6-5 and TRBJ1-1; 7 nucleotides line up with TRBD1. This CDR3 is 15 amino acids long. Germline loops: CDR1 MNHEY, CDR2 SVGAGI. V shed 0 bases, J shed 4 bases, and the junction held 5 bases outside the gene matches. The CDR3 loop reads CASSYSVAGGTEAFF. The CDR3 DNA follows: TGTGCCAGCAGTTACTCGGTTGCAGGGGGCACTGAAGCTTTCTTT.

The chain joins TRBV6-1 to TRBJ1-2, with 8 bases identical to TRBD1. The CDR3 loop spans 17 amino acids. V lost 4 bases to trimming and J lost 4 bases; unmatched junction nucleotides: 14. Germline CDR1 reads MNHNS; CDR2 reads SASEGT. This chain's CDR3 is CASSAHRRTGGRYGYTF. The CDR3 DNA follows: TGTGCCAGCAGTGCACACCGAAGAACAGGGGGACGCTATGGCTACACCTTC.

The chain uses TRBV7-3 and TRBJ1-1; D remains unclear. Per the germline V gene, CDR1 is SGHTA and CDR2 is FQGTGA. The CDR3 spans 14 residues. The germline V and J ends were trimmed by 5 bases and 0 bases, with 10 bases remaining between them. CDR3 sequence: CASSPGTMNTEAFF. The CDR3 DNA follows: TGTGCCAGCAGCCCTGGAACCATGAACACTGAAGCTTTCTTT.

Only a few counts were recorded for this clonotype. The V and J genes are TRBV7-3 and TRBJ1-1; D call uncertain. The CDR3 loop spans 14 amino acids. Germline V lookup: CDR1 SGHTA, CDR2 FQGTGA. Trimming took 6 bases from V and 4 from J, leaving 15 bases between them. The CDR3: CASSPGMLGTEAFF. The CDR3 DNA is TGTGCCAGCAGTCCCGGGATGCTGGGCACTGAAGCTTTCTTT.

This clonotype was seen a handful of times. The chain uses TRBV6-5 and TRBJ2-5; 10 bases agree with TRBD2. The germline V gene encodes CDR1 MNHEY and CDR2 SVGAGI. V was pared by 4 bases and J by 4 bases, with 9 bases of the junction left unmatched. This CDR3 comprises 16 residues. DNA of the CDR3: TGTGCCAGCAGTTTAGCGGGAGGCCTTCCGGGAGAGACCCAGTACTTC. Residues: CASSLAGGLPGETQYF.

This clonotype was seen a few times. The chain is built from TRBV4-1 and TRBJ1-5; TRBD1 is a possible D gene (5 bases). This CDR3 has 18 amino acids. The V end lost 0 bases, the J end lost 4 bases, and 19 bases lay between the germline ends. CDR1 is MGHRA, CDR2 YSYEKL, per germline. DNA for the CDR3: TGCGCCAGCAGCCAAGATGTCGTTGGGGCCGTGGCTAATCAGCCCCAGCATTTT. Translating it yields CASSQDVVGAVANQPQHF.

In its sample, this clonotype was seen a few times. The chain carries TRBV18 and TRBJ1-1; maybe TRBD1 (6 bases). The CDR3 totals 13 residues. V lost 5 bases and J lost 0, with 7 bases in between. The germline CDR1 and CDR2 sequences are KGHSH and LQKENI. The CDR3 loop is CASSWTVNTEAFF. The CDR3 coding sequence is TGTGCCAGCTCATGGACAGTGAACACTGAAGCTTTCTTT.

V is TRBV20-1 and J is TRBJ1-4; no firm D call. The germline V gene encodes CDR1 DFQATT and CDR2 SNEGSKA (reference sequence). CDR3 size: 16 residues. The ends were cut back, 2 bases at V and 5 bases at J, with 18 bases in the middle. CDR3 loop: CSARNRKDGRNEKLFF. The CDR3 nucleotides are TGCAGTGCTAGAAACCGTAAGGACGGAAGGAATGAAAAACTGTTTTTT.

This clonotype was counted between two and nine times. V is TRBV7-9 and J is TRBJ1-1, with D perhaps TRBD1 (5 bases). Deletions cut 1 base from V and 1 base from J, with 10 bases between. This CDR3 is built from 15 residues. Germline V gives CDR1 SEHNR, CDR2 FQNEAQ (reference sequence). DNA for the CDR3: TGTGCCAGCAGCTTAGGGGGCCTTGGGAACACTGAAGCTTTCTTT. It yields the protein CASSLGGLGNTEAFF.

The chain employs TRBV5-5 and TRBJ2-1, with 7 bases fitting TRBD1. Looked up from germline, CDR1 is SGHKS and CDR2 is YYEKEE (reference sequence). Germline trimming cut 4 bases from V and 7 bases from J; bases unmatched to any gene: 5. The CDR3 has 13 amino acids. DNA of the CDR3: TGTGCCAGCAGCCTCAGACAGGGTAATGAGCAGTTCTTC. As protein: CASSLRQGNEQFF.

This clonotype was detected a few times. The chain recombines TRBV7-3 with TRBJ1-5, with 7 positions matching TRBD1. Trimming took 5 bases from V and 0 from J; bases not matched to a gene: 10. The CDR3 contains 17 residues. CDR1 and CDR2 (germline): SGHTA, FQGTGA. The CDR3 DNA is TGTGCCAGCAGCCAACAGGGGACGACTCATAGCAATCAGCCCCAGCATTTT. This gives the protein CASSQQGTTHSNQPQHF.

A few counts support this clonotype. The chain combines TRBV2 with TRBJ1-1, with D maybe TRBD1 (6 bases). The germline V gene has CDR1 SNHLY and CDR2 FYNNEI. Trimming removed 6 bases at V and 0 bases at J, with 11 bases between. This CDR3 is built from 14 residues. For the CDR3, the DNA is TGTGCCAGCAGCGTACAGGGCCTGAACACTGAAGCTTTCTTT. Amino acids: CASSVQGLNTEAFF.